One and the same sample provided the 28 T cell receptor beta chains below, sequenced in a study of T-cell reconstitution after alpha-beta-depleted transplantation in children. Unique molecular identifiers tagged the TCRbeta library. TCRdb independently ran MiXCR on the PCR reads; one entry per CDR3 protein. The data show 240,000 or so distinct CDR3 sequences, with roughly 7.7% seen just once and 5% to 8% held by the top ten. Material: PBMCs, mostly from graft donor cells, obtained 180 days after TCRalphabeta/CD19-depleted stem cell transplant. All receptors derive from a male patient aged 10 to 17 who had a stem cell transplant for acute lymphoblastic leukemia, so the T cells may come from the graft donor.

This clonotype was seen ten or more times. The gene calls are TRBV7-9 and TRBJ1-1, with D unclear. Germline CDR1 reads SEHNR; CDR2 reads FQNEAQ (reference sequence). This CDR3 has 14 residues. V shed 5 bases and J shed 0 bases, with 10 bases lying between them. The CDR3 loop is CASSTHRMNTEAFF. The CDR3 DNA sequence: TGTGCCAGCAGCACCCATCGAATGAACACTGAAGCTTTCTTT.

This clonotype was counted a few times. The genes are TRBV24-1 and TRBJ1-5; 8 bases line up with TRBD1. Germline values: CDR1 KGHDR, CDR2 SFDVKD. The CDR3 extends over 15 amino acids. The J segment lost 1 base and the V segment lost 5 bases, leaving 3 bases of the junction unmatched. The CDR3 DNA sequence: TGTGCCACCAGTGGGACAGGGTCGAGCAATCAGCCCCAGCATTTT. Translation gives CATSGTGSSNQPQHF.

This clonotype was detected ten times or more. The V and J genes are TRBV29-1 and TRBJ1-2, with 9 bases lining up with TRBD1. The CDR3 contains 15 residues. The ends lost 4 bases at V and 2 bases at J; junction bases unmatched: 8. The germline gives CDR1 SQVTM, CDR2 ANQGSEA. CDR3 region: CSVVIGQGSNYGYTF. The CDR3 bases are TGCAGCGTTGTAATCGGACAGGGGAGCAACTATGGCTACACCTTC.

The chain is built from TRBV7-9 and TRBJ2-1; D is possibly TRBD1 or TRBD2 (5 bases each). Germline CDR1 reads SEHNR; CDR2 reads FQNEAQ (reference sequence). V lost 2 bases and J lost 5, with 19 bases in between. The length of the CDR3 is 17 residues. The DNA of the CDR3 is TGTGCCAGCAGCTTATCGGGGCTCTCACTACATAACAATGAGCAGTTCTTC. As protein: CASSLSGLSLHNNEQFF.

This clonotype appeared many times. The chain has TRBV28 and TRBJ2-1; 10 bases map to TRBD2. This CDR3 is 15 amino acids long. CDR1 is MDHEN, CDR2 SYDVKM, per germline. V lost 4 bases to trimming and J lost 8 bases; unmatched junction nucleotides: 8. The CDR3 nucleotides are TGTGCCAGCAGTTGGGGGCTAGCGGGAGACTATGAGCAGTTCTTC. Translation gives CASSWGLAGDYEQFF.

This clonotype was counted at least ten times. The chain carries TRBV14 and TRBJ1-2; 9 bases are a match to TRBD1. Trimming at V came to 6 bases and at J to 8 bases, leaving 7 bases not matched to a gene. CDR3 length: 13 amino acids. Germline loops: CDR1 SGHDN, CDR2 FVKESK. The CDR3 DNA reads TGTGCCAGCAGATACACAGGGGGCCAGGGCTACACCTTC. Translation: CASRYTGGQGYTF.

This clonotype appeared many times. The chain recombines TRBV7-2 with TRBJ2-7; D call uncertain. V was pared by 4 bases and J by 0 bases, with 10 bases between. The CDR3 is 14 amino acids. Germline V gene lookup returns CDR1 SGHTA and CDR2 FQGNSA. CDR3 nucleotides: TGTGCCAGCAGCTCTGAACCCAGCTCCTACGAGCAGTACTTC. It encodes CASSSEPSSYEQYF.

The sample holds many counts of this clonotype. The chain carries TRBV4-3 and TRBJ2-1, with D uncertain. The CDR3 totals 15 residues. The germline V gene has CDR1 LGHNA and CDR2 YSLEER. Trimming pared 0 bases from V and 4 bases from J, leaving 10 bases between. CDR3 residues: CASSQEEVGYNEQFF. The CDR3 DNA reads TGCGCCAGCAGCCAAGAAGAGGTGGGATACAATGAGCAGTTCTTC.

This clonotype occurred many times. The chain has TRBV28 and TRBJ1-5; D not resolved. The germline V gene has CDR1 MDHEN and CDR2 SYDVKM. Trimming stripped 4 bases from V and 4 bases from J, with 11 bases between. The CDR3 is made up of 14 amino acids. In DNA, the CDR3 is TGTGCCAGCAGTTCCCCGACGGGGAATCAGCCCCAGCATTTT. This codes for CASSSPTGNQPQHF.

This clonotype was counted between two and nine times. The CDR3 nucleotides are TGTGCCAGCAGCTGGCAGACTAGCGGGGGGATCCAAGAGACCCAGTACTTC. Protein product: CASSWQTSGGIQETQYF. The rearrangement links TRBV7-2 to TRBJ2-5, with 13 bases aligning to TRBD2. Germline V lookup: CDR1 SGHTA, CDR2 FQGNSA. The J segment lost 1 base and the V segment lost 4 bases, leaving 6 bases of the junction unmatched. This CDR3 has 17 amino acids.

This clonotype was detected ten times or more. The V call is TRBV6-5, the J call TRBJ2-7, with 7 bases identical to TRBD1. Germline V gene lookup returns CDR1 MNHEY and CDR2 SVGAGI. Losses at the gene ends were 2 bases for V and 0 bases for J; bases not matched to a gene: 7. The CDR3 is 16 amino acids. CDR3 sequence reads: CASSYLPRDSSYEQYF. CDR3 sequence (DNA): TGTGCCAGCAGTTACCTCCCCCGGGACAGCTCCTACGAGCAGTACTTC.

To note about this clonotype: A read error may explain this, as a much larger clone is one base away. The chain uses TRBV7-9 and TRBJ2-3, with 8 bases lining up with TRBD2. With 7 bases clipped from V and 1 base from J, the junction kept 7 bases outside the gene matches. The CDR3 has 15 amino acids. The V gene's germline CDR1 is SEHNR and CDR2 FQNEAQ (reference sequence). CDR3: CASTPSGGRTDTQYF. CDR3 DNA sequence: TGTGCCAGCACCCCGAGCGGGGGACGCACAGATACGCAGTATTTT.

Points on this clonotype: Just one base apart from a much larger clone, this may be a read error. The chain employs TRBV6-5 and TRBJ1-2; 9 bases map to TRBD1. Germline loops: CDR1 MNHEY, CDR2 SVGAGI. The CDR3 is 14 residues long. CDR3 residues: CASGYSTGGYGYTF. CDR3 nucleotides: TGTGCCAGCGGTTACTCGACAGGGGGCTATGGCTACACCTTC.

The table lists this clonotype with many counts. J is TRBJ1-4 and V is TRBV6-1; the match to TRBD1 covers 7 bases. Germline V gene sequence: CDR1 MNHNS, CDR2 SASEGT. The CDR3 totals 14 residues. V trimming: 6 bases; J trimming: 1 base; junction bases outside the gene matches: 2. CDR3 loop: CASSPGGTNEKLFF. CDR3 DNA: TGTGCCAGCAGCCCAGGGGGAACTAATGAAAAACTGTTTTTT.

This clonotype appeared many times. The chain recombines TRBV7-2 with TRBJ2-1; 8 bases are a match to TRBD2. Trimming took 5 bases from V and 9 from J; bases not matched to a gene: 15. The CDR3 extends over 16 amino acids. Germline V lookup: CDR1 SGHTA, CDR2 FQGNSA. In DNA form, the CDR3 reads TGTGCCAGCAGCCGCAGAGGGGCGGGGGGTTCTGGTGAGCAGTTCTTC. It encodes CASSRRGAGGSGEQFF.

This clonotype was counted at least ten times. The chain couples TRBV5-1 to TRBJ2-2; no clear D gene. V lost 2 bases, J lost 4 bases, and 12 bases lay in between. The CDR3 is 15 residues long. Germline-derived CDR1 and CDR2 are SGHRS and YFSETQ. The CDR3: CASSFGALGTGELFF. The CDR3 DNA sequence: TGCGCCAGCAGCTTCGGCGCATTAGGCACCGGGGAGCTGTTTTTT.

This clonotype appeared many times. This chain uses TRBV7-3 with TRBJ2-1; TRBD1 aligns across 7 bases. V was clipped by 7 bases and J by 2 bases; unmatched bases: 5. The CDR3 is 14 amino acids. Germline V gives CDR1 SGHTA, CDR2 FQGTGA. The CDR3 spells CASNEQGTYNEQFF. The CDR3 region has the DNA TGTGCCAGCAACGAACAGGGGACCTACAATGAGCAGTTCTTC.

On this clonotype itself: Given a much more abundant clone one base away, this may be a read error. No conserved phenylalanine or tryptophan is present at the end of the CDR3, so a read error is the likely explanation. The V and J genes are TRBV5-6 and TRBJ1-1, with no clear D. The V gene lost 1 base and the J gene lost 6 bases, with 10 bases spanning the gap. Looked up from germline, CDR1 is SGHDT and CDR2 is YYEEEE. The CDR3 consists of 13 residues. CDR3 sequence reads: CASSLNRAPEAFI. As DNA, the CDR3 is TGTGCCAGCAGCTTGAACCGGGCCCCTGAAGCTTTCATT.

This clonotype appeared many times. The J gene is TRBJ2-2, the V gene TRBV3-1, with TRBD1 matching 7 bases. From germline, CDR1 is LGHDT and CDR2 YNNKEL (reference sequence). The trim removed 4 bases at V and 11 bases at J, leaving 10 bases unmatched. This CDR3 spans 14 amino acids. CDR3: CASSPEGGTDELFF. CDR3 DNA sequence: TGTGCCAGCAGCCCCGAAGGTGGGACAGACGAGCTGTTTTTT.

The rearrangement links TRBV7-7 to TRBJ2-5; tentatively, D is TRBD1 (6 bases). Germline V gives CDR1 SSHAT, CDR2 FNYEAQ (reference sequence). The CDR3 length is 14 residues. Trimming removed 4 bases at V and 5 bases at J, with 14 bases between. CDR3 nucleotides: TGTGCCAGCAGCTATCAGGGGTTCAACGAGACCCAGTACTTC. This sequence encodes CASSYQGFNETQYF.

The V call is TRBV6-1, the J call TRBJ2-5, with TRBD2 as a possible D gene (7 bases). CDR1 and CDR2 from the germline V gene are MNHNS and SASEGT. The CDR3 sequence is 15 residues long. The V and J ends lost 2 bases and 10 bases respectively, with 20 bases between them. CDR3 in DNA: TGTGCCAGCAGTGAAATAGGGGGGGCGACCGGTAGCCAGTACTTC. Protein sequence: CASSEIGGATGSQYF.

This clonotype was picked up many times. This chain uses TRBV12-3 or TRBV12-4 with TRBJ2-6; TRBD2 is a possible D gene (5 bases). This CDR3 contains 14 residues. With 6 bases removed from V and 4 bases from J, the gap between germline ends came to 10 bases. The CDR3 bases are TGTGCCAGCAGCTGGGAGTCGGGGGCCAACGTCCTGACTTTC. It is translated as CASSWESGANVLTF.

This clonotype was seen at least ten times. The chain couples TRBV7-9 to TRBJ2-4; maybe TRBD2 (5 bases). The V end lost 5 bases, the J end lost 5 bases, and 13 bases lay between the germline ends. Germline assignment: CDR1 SEHNR and CDR2 FQNEAQ (reference sequence). The CDR3 contains 14 residues. Here the CDR3 reads CASSHRAEENIQYF. CDR3 bases: TGTGCCAGCAGCCATCGGGCGGAGGAAAACATTCAGTACTTC.

This sequence joins TRBV18 and TRBJ1-5; D is perhaps TRBD1 (5 bases). This CDR3 is 16 amino acids long. Trimming left V 3 bases short and J 8 bases short, with 20 bases between. Germline values: CDR1 KGHSH, CDR2 LQKENI. The CDR3 loop is CASSPTRQLAEKPQHF. The CDR3 DNA is TGTGCCAGCTCACCGACCCGACAGCTTGCGGAAAAGCCCCAGCATTTT.

This clonotype was recorded at least ten times. DNA for the CDR3: TGTGCCAGCAGTGGCGGGACAGGGGGCGCGGAGCAGTACTTC. Translating it yields CASSGGTGGAEQYF. V usage is TRBV25-1 and J usage is TRBJ2-7; 12 nucleotides line up with TRBD1. The ends lost 4 bases at V and 7 bases at J; junction bases unmatched: 5. The CDR3 has 14 amino acids. Germline CDR1 MGHDK, CDR2 SYGVNS.

This clonotype was seen repeatedly, ten times or more. The rearrangement joins TRBV28 to TRBJ2-5; tentatively, D is TRBD2 (6 bases). With 7 bases removed from V and 1 base from J, the gap between germline ends came to 16 bases. This CDR3 contains 15 residues. The V gene's germline CDR1 is MDHEN and CDR2 SYDVKM. The CDR3 bases are TGTGCCAGCAATTTCGGGGGTGGAATCCAAGAGACCCAGTACTTC. Encoded protein: CASNFGGGIQETQYF.

This clonotype was found many times. This chain connects TRBV6-2 or TRBV6-3 to TRBJ1-5; 7 nucleotides match TRBD1. V lost 7 bases to trimming and J lost 6 bases; unmatched junction nucleotides: 9. Germline lookup yields CDR1 MNHEY and CDR2 SVGEGT. The CDR3 totals 14 residues. CDR3 DNA: TGTGCCAGCACTCCCCAGGGGGGAGGTCAGCCCCAGCATTTT. Protein sequence: CASTPQGGGQPQHF.

This clonotype was seen at least ten times. The V gene is TRBV28, the J gene TRBJ1-5; D not certain. V shed 5 bases and J shed 0 bases, with 14 bases lying between them. CDR1 and CDR2 (germline): MDHEN, SYDVKM. The CDR3 runs 16 residues. In DNA, the CDR3 is TGTGCCAGCAGTCCCCCGCTAGGCGCTAGCAATCAGCCCCAGCATTTT. It specifies CASSPPLGASNQPQHF.